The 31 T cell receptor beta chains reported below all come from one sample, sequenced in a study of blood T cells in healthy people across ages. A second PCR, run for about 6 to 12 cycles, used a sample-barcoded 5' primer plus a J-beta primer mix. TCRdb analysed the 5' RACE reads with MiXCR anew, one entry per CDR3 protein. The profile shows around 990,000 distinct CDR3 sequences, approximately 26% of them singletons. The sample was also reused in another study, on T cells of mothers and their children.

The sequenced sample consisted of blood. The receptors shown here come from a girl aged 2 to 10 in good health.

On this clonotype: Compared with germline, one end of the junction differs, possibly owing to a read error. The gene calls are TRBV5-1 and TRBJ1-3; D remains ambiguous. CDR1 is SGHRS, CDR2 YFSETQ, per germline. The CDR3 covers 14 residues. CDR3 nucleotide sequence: TGTGCCAGCTCACCGGGCGTGAGTGGAAACACCATATATTTT. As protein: CASSPGVSGNTIYF.

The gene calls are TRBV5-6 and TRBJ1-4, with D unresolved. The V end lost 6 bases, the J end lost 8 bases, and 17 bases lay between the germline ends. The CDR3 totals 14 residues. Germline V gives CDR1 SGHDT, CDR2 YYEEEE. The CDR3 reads CASTVISSEEKLFF. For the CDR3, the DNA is TGTGCCAGCACCGTCATCTCGTCTGAGGAAAAACTGTTTTTT.

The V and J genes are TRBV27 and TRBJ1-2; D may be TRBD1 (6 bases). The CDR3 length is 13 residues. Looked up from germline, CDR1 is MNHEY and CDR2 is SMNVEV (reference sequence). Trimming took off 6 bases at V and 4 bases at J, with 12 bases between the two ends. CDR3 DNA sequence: TGTGCCAGCAGGGGGGGCAGGGTCTATGGCTACACCTTC. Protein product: CASRGGRVYGYTF.

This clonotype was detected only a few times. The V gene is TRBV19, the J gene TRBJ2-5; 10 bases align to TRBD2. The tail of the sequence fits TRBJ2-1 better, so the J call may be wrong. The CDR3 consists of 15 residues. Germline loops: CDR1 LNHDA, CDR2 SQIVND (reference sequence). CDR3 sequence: CASSIGTSDTSEQFF. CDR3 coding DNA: TGTGCCAGTAGTATCGGGACTAGCGATACCTCTGAGCAGTTCTTC.

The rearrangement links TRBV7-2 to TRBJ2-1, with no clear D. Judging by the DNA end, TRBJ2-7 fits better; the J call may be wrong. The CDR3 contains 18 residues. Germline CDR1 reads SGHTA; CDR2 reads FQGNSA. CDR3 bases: TGTGCCAGCAGCGCCCGGATCGGCGACGGAACTTCGTCCTACGAGCAGTACTTC. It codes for CASSARIGDGTSSYEQYF.

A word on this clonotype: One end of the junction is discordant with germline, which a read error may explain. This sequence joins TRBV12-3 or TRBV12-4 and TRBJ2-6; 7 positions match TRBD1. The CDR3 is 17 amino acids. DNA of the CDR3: TGTGCCAGCAGTTTTGCAGGGGGTCGCTCTGGGGCCAACGTCCTGTCTTTC. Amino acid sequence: CASSFAGGRSGANVLSF.

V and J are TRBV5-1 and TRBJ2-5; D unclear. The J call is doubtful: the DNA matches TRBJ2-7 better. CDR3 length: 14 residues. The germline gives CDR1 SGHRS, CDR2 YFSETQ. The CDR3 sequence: CASSLDEAPYEQYF. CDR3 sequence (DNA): TGCGCCAGCAGCTTGGATGAGGCACCCTACGAGCAGTACTTC.

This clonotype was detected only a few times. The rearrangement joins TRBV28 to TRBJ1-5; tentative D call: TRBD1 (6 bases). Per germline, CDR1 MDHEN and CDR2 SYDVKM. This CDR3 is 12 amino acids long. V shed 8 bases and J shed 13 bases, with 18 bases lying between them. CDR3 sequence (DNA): TGTGCCAGCGGACCTCCAACAGGGTCACAGCATTTT. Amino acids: CASGPPTGSQHF.

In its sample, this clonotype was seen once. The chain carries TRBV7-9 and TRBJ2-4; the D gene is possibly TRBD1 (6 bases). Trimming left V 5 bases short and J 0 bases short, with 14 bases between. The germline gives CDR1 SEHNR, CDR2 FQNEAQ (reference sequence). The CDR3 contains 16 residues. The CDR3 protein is CASSPNQGLAKNIQYF. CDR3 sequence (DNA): TGTGCCAGCAGCCCGAATCAGGGGCTAGCCAAAAACATTCAGTACTTC.

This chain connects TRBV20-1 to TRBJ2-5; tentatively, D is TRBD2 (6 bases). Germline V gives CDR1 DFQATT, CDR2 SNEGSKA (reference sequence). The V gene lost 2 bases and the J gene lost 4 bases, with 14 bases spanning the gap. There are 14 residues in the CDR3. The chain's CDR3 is CSARPRDWTETQYF. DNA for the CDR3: TGCAGTGCTAGACCCAGGGACTGGACAGAGACCCAGTACTTC.

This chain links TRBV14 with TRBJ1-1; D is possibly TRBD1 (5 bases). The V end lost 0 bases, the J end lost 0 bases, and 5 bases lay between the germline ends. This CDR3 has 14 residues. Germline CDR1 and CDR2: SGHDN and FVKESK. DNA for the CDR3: TGTGCCAGCAGCCAAGAGGGGGTGAACACTGAAGCTTTCTTT. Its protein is CASSQEGVNTEAFF. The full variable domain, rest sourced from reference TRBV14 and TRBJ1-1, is EAGVTQFPSHSVIEKGQTVTLRCDPISGHDNLYWYRRVMGKEIKFLLHFVKESKQDESGMPNNRFLAERTGGTYSTLKVQPAELEDSGVYFCASSQEGVNTEAFFGQGTRLTVV.

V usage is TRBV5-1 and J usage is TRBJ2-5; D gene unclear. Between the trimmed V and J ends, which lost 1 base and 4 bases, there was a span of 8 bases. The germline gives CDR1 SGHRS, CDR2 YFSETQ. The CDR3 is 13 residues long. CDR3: CASSLIQTETQYF. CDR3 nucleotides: TGCGCCAGCAGCTTGATACAGACAGAGACCCAGTACTTC.

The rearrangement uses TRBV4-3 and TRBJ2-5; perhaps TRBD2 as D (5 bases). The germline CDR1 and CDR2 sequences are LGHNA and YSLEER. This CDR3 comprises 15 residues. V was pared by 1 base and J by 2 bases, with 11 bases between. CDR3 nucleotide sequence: TGCGCCAGCAGCCAAGCGATGGACTTACAAGAGACCCAGTACTTC. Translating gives CASSQAMDLQETQYF.

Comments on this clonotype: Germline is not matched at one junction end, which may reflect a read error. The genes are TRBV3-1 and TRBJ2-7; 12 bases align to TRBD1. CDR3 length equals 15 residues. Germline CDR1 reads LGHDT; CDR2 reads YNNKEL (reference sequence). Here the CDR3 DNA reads TGTGCCAGCAGCCCCAAAGGGACAGGGGGCTACGAGCAGTGCTTC. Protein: CASSPKGTGGYEQCF.

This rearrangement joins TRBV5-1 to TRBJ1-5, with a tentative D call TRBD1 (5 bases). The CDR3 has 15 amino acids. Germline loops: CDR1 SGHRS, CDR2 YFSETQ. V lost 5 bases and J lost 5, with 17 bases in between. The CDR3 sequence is CASRTGTEDYQPQHF. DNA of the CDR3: TGCGCCAGCAGGACCGGGACCGAAGATTATCAGCCCCAGCATTTT.

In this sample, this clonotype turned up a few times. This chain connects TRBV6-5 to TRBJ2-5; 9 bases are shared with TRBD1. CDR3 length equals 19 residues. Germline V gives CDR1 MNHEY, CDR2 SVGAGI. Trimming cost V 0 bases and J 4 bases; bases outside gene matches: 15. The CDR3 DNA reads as TGTGCCAGCAGTTACTCGGGACCCGGGACAGGGATGATCGGAGAGACCCAGTACTTC. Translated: CASSYSGPGTGMIGETQYF.

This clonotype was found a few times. The CDR3 DNA reads as TGCAGTGCTCCGAGCGCGCACCGATACAATGAGCAGTTCTTC. This codes for CSAPSAHRYNEQFF. This chain joins TRBV20-1 and TRBJ2-5, with D unresolved. The DNA end is more similar to TRBJ2-1, so the J call may be wrong. There are 14 residues in the CDR3. Germline-derived CDR1 and CDR2 are DFQATT and SNEGSKA (reference sequence).

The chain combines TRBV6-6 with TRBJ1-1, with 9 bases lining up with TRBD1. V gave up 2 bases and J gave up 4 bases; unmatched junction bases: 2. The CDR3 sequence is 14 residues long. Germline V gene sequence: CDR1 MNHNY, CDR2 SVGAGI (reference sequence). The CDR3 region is CASSYMDRGTEAFF. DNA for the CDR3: TGTGCCAGCAGTTACATGGACAGGGGCACTGAAGCTTTCTTT.

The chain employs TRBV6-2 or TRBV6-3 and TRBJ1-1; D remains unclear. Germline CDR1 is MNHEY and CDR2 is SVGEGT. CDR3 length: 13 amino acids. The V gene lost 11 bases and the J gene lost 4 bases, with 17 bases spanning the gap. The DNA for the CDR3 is TGTGCCGGCACGAGAGGGTTGGCCACTGAAGCTTTCTTT. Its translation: CAGTRGLATEAFF.

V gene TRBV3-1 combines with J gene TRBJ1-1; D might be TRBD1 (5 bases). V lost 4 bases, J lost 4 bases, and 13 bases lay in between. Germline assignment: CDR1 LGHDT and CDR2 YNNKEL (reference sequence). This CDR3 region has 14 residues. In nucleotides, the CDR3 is TGTGCCAGCAGCCCCTTGGGGGATTCCACTGAAGCTTTCTTT. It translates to CASSPLGDSTEAFF.

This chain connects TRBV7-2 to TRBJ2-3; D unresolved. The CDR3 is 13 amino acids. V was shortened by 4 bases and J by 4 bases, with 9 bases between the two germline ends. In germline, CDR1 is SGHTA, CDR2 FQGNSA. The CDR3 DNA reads TGTGCCAGCAGCTCGATTCAGGCAGATACGCAGTATTTT. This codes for CASSSIQADTQYF. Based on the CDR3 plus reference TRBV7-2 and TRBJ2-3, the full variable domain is GAGVSQSPSNKVTEKGKDVELRCDPISGHTALYWYRQSLGQGLEFLIYFQGNSAPDKSGLPSDRFSAERTGGSVSTLTIQRTQQEDSAVYLCASSSIQADTQYFGPGTRLTVL.

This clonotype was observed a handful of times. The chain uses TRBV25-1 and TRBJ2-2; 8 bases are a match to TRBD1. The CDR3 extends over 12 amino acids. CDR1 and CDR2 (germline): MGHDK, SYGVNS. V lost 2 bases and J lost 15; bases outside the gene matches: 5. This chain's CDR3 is CASSEQGARMFF. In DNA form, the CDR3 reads TGTGCCAGCAGTGAACAGGGGGCGCGGATGTTTTTT.

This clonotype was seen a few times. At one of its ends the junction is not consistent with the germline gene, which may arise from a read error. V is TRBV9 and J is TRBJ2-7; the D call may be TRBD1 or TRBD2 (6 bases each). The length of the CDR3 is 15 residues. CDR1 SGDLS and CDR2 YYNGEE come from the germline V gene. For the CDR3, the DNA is TGTGCCGGCAGCGTAGGAGGGGGGACCATCTACGAGCAGTACTTC. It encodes CAGSVGGGTIYEQYF.

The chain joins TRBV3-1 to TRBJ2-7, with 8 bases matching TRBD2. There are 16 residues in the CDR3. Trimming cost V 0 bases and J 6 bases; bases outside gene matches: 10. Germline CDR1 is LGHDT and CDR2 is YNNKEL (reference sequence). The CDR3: CASSQERLAREGEQYF. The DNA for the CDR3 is TGTGCCAGCAGCCAAGAGAGACTAGCGAGAGAGGGCGAGCAGTACTTC.

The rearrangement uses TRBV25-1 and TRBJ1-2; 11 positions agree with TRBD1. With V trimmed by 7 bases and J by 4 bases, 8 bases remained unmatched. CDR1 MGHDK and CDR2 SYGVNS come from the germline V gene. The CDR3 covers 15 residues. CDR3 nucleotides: TGTGCCAGCACCGGGACAGGGGGATTGGGCTATGGCTACACCTTC. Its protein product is CASTGTGGLGYGYTF.

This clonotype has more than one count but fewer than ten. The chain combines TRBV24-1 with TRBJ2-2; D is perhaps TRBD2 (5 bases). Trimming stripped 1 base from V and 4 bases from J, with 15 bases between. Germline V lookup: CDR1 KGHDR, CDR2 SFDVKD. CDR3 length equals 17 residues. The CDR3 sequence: CATSDLGGRLGTGELFF. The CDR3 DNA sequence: TGTGCCACCAGTGATTTAGGAGGCCGGCTGGGCACCGGGGAGCTGTTTTTT.

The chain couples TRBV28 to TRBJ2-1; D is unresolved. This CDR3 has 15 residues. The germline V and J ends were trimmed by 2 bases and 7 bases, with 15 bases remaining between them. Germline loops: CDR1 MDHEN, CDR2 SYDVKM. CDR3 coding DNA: TGTGCCAGCAGTTTAAGGCCAATTACCCCGAATGAGCAGTTCTTC. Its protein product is CASSLRPITPNEQFF.

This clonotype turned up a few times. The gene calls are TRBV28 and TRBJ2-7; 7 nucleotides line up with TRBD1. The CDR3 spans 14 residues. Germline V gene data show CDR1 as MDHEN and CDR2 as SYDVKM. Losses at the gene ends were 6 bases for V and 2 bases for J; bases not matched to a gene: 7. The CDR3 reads CASRPGQFPYEQYF. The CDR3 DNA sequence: TGTGCCAGCAGGCCGGGACAGTTCCCCTACGAGCAGTACTTC.

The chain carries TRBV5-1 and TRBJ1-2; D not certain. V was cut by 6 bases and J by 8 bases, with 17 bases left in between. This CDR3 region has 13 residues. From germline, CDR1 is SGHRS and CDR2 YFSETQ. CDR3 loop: CASTNGGEDGYTF. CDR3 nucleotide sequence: TGCGCCAGCACCAACGGAGGTGAAGACGGCTACACCTTC.

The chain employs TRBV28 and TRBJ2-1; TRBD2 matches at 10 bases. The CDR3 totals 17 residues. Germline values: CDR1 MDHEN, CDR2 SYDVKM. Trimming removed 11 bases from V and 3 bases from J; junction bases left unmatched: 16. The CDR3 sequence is CAVVGGPGLANYNEQFF. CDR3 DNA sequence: TGTGCCGTGGTTGGTGGGCCGGGACTAGCGAACTACAATGAGCAGTTCTTC. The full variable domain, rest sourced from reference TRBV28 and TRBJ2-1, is DVKVTQSSRYLVKRTGEKVFLECVQDMDHENMFWYRQDPGLGLRLIYFSYDVKMKEKGDIPEGYSVSREKKERFSLILESASTNQTSMYLCAVVGGPGLANYNEQFFGPGTRLTVL.

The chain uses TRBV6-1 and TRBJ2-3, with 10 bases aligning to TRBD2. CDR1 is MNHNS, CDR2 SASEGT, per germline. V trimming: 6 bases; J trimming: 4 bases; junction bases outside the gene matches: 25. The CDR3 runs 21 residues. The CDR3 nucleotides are TGTGCCAGCAGGGGACAGTGGGGGAGCGGGGGGGCATCTCGTAGCCCAGATACGCAGTATTTT. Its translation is CASRGQWGSGGASRSPDTQYF.